The 7 T cell receptor beta chains reported below all come from one sample, sequenced in a study of early T cells in non-severe SARS-CoV-2 infection. TCRdb used MiXCR to reprocess the 5' RACE reads, holding one entry per CDR3 protein. The repertoire holds roughly 25,000 distinct CDR3 sequences, with 4.3% as singletons. The specimen sequenced was whole blood. The source is an adult who was a healthcare worker with PCR-confirmed SARS-CoV-2 infection or an uninfected control (not recorded which).

This clonotype occurred many times. The CDR3 DNA reads TGTGCCAGCAGCTTATCGCCAGCTTTAAGCACAGATACGCAGTATTTT. It encodes CASSLSPALSTDTQYF. The chain employs TRBV7-6 and TRBJ2-3, with unresolved D. V was clipped by 2 bases and J by 0 bases, with 12 bases between them. Germline V gene data show CDR1 as SGHVS and CDR2 as FNYEAQ. The CDR3 length is 16 residues.

Many counts were recorded for this clonotype. DNA of the CDR3: TGTGCCAGCAGCCAATCCAGGGAGACCCAGTACTTC. It encodes CASSQSRETQYF. The chain recombines TRBV3-1 with TRBJ2-5; D gene unclear. V was shortened by 2 bases and J by 5 bases, with 6 bases between the two germline ends. CDR3 length equals 12 residues. The germline CDR1 and CDR2 sequences are LGHDT and YNNKEL (reference sequence).

This clonotype was counted at least ten times. The chain couples TRBV28 to TRBJ1-5; TRBD1 is a possible D gene (6 bases). Germline loops: CDR1 MDHEN, CDR2 SYDVKM. The V end was cut by 5 bases, the J end by 6 bases, with 17 bases between. The CDR3 spans 15 residues. The CDR3 nucleotides are TGTGCCAGCAGTCTACCACAGGGATGGGGTCAGCCCCAGCATTTT. This encodes CASSLPQGWGQPQHF.

V and J are TRBV29-1 and TRBJ1-2; 9 nucleotides agree with TRBD1. Germline V gene data show CDR1 as SQVTM and CDR2 as ANQGSEA. This CDR3 is built from 12 residues. Losses at the gene ends were 3 bases for V and 7 bases for J; bases not matched to a gene: 3. CDR3 region: CSVEGQGGGYTF. CDR3 bases: TGCAGCGTTGAGGGACAGGGCGGTGGCTACACCTTC. Looking up the rest from reference TRBV29-1 and TRBJ1-2 gives the full variable domain: SAVISQKPSRDICQRGTSLTIQCQVDSQVTMMFWYRQQPGQSLTLIATANQGSEATYESGFVIDKFPISRPNLTFSTLTVSNMSPEDSSIYLCSVEGQGGGYTFGSGTRLTVV.

This clonotype was observed a handful of times. The J gene is TRBJ2-2, the V gene TRBV7-3; 7 bases line up with TRBD2. With V trimmed by 2 bases and J by 1 base, 4 bases remained unmatched. The V gene's germline CDR1 is SGHTA and CDR2 FQGTGA. This CDR3 is built from 16 residues. The CDR3, as DNA: TGTGCCAGCAGCTTACTGGTAGCGGGGAACACCGGGGAGCTGTTTTTT. Its protein is CASSLLVAGNTGELFF.

Many counts were recorded for this clonotype. This CDR3 reads CASSDTPAGGRNEQFF. As DNA, the CDR3 is TGTGCCAGCAGTGATACCCCCGCAGGAGGCCGGAATGAGCAGTTCTTC. V usage is TRBV6-2 or TRBV6-3 and J usage is TRBJ2-1; a possible D gene is TRBD2 (5 bases). CDR1 is MNHEY and CDR2 is SVGEGT in the germline V gene. Trimming cost V 5 bases and J 7 bases, with 21 bases left between them. This CDR3 has 16 residues.

There are many counts of this clonotype. This rearrangement joins TRBV7-2 to TRBJ2-7, with D unclear. Germline V CDR1 and CDR2: SGHTA, FQGNSA. V was clipped by 2 bases and J by 9 bases, with 11 bases between them. The CDR3 extends over 12 amino acids. The DNA for the CDR3 is TGTGCCAGCAGCTTAATTCCGGTCGTGCAGTACTTC. This translates into CASSLIPVVQYF.